This TCR beta chain was recovered during a study of T cells in Graves' hyperthyroidism and ophthalmopathy (dated by TCRdb to between 2019 and 2020). Describing the broader study: To identify distinguishing TCR V-J signatures, a discovery cohort of some 99 patients was used, comprising 40 to 45 with Graves' ophthalmopathy and some 60 with stable Graves' hyperthyroidism. The 95 to 100 discovery patients were divided at random into training and test sets in a 7:3 ratio. TCR Vbeta CDR3 sequencing of fewer than 150 peripheral blood samples (under 45 ophthalmopathy, 75 hyperthyroidism and around 17 progressor patients) is reported in the paper. Whether ophthalmopathy could be predicted prospectively was tested in an independent validation cohort made up of roughly 20 hyperthyroidism patients plus 17 patients who later progressed to ophthalmopathy. Following sampling, methimazole starting at 30 mg daily was given to hyperthyroidism patients, and high-dose intravenous methylprednisolone was given to ophthalmopathy patients. The study also compared thyroid tissue and blood T-cell repertoires from over 5 Graves' hyperthyroidism patients.

To note about this clonotype: Its specific antigen is unknown. The junction shows a germline mismatch at one end, possibly a read error.

Stable Graves' hyperthyroidism was defined as the absence of progression to ophthalmopathy over 18 months of follow-up. Hyperthyroidism patients were aged 18 to 65 years and newly diagnosed, with disease duration of less than 2 months. Any patient with an uncontrolled infection, another autoimmune disease, pregnancy or lactation was excluded. Clinical symptoms, serum thyroxine and TRAb, thyroid ultrasound, and orbital computed tomography formed the basis for the diagnoses. Trizol reagent was used to extract total RNA, and RNA quality was then checked on an Agilent 2100 Bioanalyzer. Overall study results and their limits: Sample size was not statistically predetermined, and blinding of investigators to group allocation was not performed. Most expanded thyroid clonotypes (frequency above 0.001) were also found in blood, which suggests that blood repertoires may mirror thyroid immune responses. In validation, progression to ophthalmopathy was predicted by the model with 70.59% sensitivity and 72% to 85% specificity, a median of roughly six months before onset. Ophthalmopathy was separated from stable hyperthyroidism by a 13 V-J signature model, with around 88% sensitivity and around 81% specificity obtained in cross-validation and 80%/75% obtained in testing.

CDR1 SGHKS and CDR2 YYEKEE were looked up in the germline V gene (reference sequence). The CDR3 runs 12 amino acids, cysteine and phenylalanine included. CDR3 DNA is the only sequence kept; it has 36 bases, read in frame from the first base. The TCR beta CDR3 regions were amplified from RNA transcripts. The TCR CDR3 was subjected to a first round of RT-PCR using the HTBI primer set and the Qiagen OneStep RT-PCR kit. Libraries were constructed in a second round of multiplex PCR, after which size selection and purification were carried out. Libraries were sequenced paired-end with 100 bp reads on an Illumina HiSeq2000. Under the source paper's analysis protocol: Raw data were processed with SOAPnuke, discarding reads with adapters, uncalled bases, mean Phred below 15, or no exact constant-primer or identifier match. High-quality paired reads were merged with COPE v1.2.5, and unique nucleotide sequences were defined as clonotypes. MiTCR v1.1 was used to align the clonotypes against IMGT TRBV, TRBD and TRBJ reference segments. The analysis included only V-J combinations with a frequency above 0.0001, which together covered roughly 99% of the repertoires. The TCS score was defined as the ratio of F50 (clonal expansion) to E x V (chaos), calculated using BLOSUM62-based TCRdist between CDR3 peptides within each V-J. Welch's t-statistics and random forest reduced around 510 V-J features to about 12, which were used in a naive Bayes classifier (R e1071). Thyroid-blood repertoire similarity was quantified with the Morisita-Horn index. The public reads were reanalyzed by TCRdb: fastp trimming at Q25, MiXCR alignment, in-frame beta chains only. Entries are consolidated by CDR3 protein sequence, retaining the most common genes and DNA. The V and J calls and clone size are TCRdb's, not the authors'. A total of around 580,000 distinct CDR3 sequences appear in this sample, about half of them only once. Approximately 8.4% of the sample comes from the top ten.

The chain links TRBV5-5 with TRBJ1-1; the D gene cannot be resolved reliably. The source of this sequence is a woman under 30 with Graves' hyperthyroidism. The sample was peripheral blood or thyroid tissue (not recorded which). The CDR3 region has the sequence CASSIPNTEALF. The DNA sequence is TGTGCCAGCAGCATCCCGAACACTGAAGCTCTCTTT.